Each of the 11 T cell receptor beta chains below was sequenced from the same sample in a study of blood T cells in healthy people across ages. PCR was performed a second time for roughly 7 to 12 cycles using a sample-barcoded 5' primer and a J-beta primer mix. TCRdb passed the 5' RACE reads through MiXCR, listing each CDR3 protein once. This table has roughly 1.9 million distinct CDR3 sequences, roughly 43% appearing once. The sequencing input was blood. The source is a human donor in good health.

This clonotype was picked up a small number of times. The V gene is TRBV11-3, the J gene TRBJ2-5; D possibly uses TRBD1 or TRBD2 (5 bases each). This CDR3 contains 14 residues. Germline V gene sequence: CDR1 SGHNT, CDR2 YENEEA. Trimming pared 7 bases from V and 4 bases from J, leaving 16 bases between. The CDR3 reads CASTLGDGIETQYF. CDR3 in DNA: TGTGCCAGCACCTTGGGGGACGGGATAGAGACCCAGTACTTC.

This clonotype was recorded a few times. The V call is TRBV6-1, the J call TRBJ2-7; TRBD1 agrees at 9 bases. V was clipped by 5 bases and J by 5 bases; unmatched bases: 10. In germline, CDR1 is MNHNS, CDR2 SASEGT. CDR3 size: 15 residues. Written as DNA, the CDR3 is TGTGCCAGCAGTCCGCGGGACAGGGCGCTCCACGAGCAGTACTTC. Protein: CASSPRDRALHEQYF.

At least ten counts were recorded for this clonotype. The CDR3 sequence is CSVEITGTGYNEQFF. The CDR3 DNA is TGCAGCGTTGAAATAACCGGGACTGGGTACAATGAGCAGTTCTTC. The V and J genes are TRBV29-1 and TRBJ2-1, with D maybe TRBD2 (6 bases). The CDR3 consists of 15 residues. The germline V and J ends were trimmed by 2 bases and 4 bases, with 15 bases remaining between them. The V gene's germline CDR1 is SQVTM and CDR2 ANQGSEA.

This clonotype was seen more than once but under ten times. The chain couples TRBV27 to TRBJ2-1; 10 bases are a match to TRBD2. The CDR3 length is 16 residues. Germline V gene data show CDR1 as MNHEY and CDR2 as SMNVEV (reference sequence). With V trimmed by 2 bases and J by 3 bases, 4 bases remained unmatched. CDR3: CASSLLERGGYNEQFF. CDR3 DNA: TGTGCCAGCAGTTTACTGGAGCGGGGGGGCTACAATGAGCAGTTCTTC.

This chain joins TRBV29-1 and TRBJ2-2, with no clear D. This CDR3 is 15 amino acids long. CDR1 is SQVTM and CDR2 is ANQGSEA in the germline V gene. Trimming removed 7 bases at V and 0 bases at J, with 15 bases between. The CDR3 DNA follows: TGCAGCGCTGGGTCTGGCTACGCGAACACCGGGGAGCTGTTTTTT. It encodes CSAGSGYANTGELFF.

This clonotype was observed a few times. V and J are TRBV4-1 and TRBJ1-2, with 7 bases aligning to TRBD1. Germline V CDR1 and CDR2: MGHRA, YSYEKL. There are 13 residues in the CDR3. The J segment lost 8 bases and the V segment lost 6 bases, leaving 9 bases of the junction unmatched. The CDR3 DNA is TGCGCCAGCAGGCCACAGGGGAGAGGGGGCTACACCTTC. It specifies CASRPQGRGGYTF.

The chain has TRBV2 and TRBJ2-5; 11 bases are a match to TRBD1. The CDR3 spans 14 residues. The J segment lost 5 bases and the V segment lost 6 bases, leaving 5 bases of the junction unmatched. Germline CDR1 is SNHLY and CDR2 is FYNNEI. CDR3 DNA: TGTGCCAGCAGCGTGGACAGGGGGCTTGAGACCCAGTACTTC. It encodes CASSVDRGLETQYF.

Here the CDR3 reads CASSPLSRFTQHF. The CDR3 DNA follows: TGTGCCAGCAGTCCCCTCTCACGATTTACCCAGCATTTT. This chain connects TRBV27 to TRBJ1-5; D uncertain. Germline V lookup: CDR1 MNHEY, CDR2 SMNVEV (reference sequence). The CDR3 contains 13 residues. V was trimmed by 5 bases and J by 11 bases, leaving 16 bases between them.

V gene TRBV7-2 combines with J gene TRBJ2-7; 7 bases are shared with TRBD1. The CDR3 loop spans 15 amino acids. J lost 5 bases, V lost 4 bases, and 11 bases had no gene match. Looked up from germline, CDR1 is SGHTA and CDR2 is FQGNSA. The DNA of the CDR3 is TGTGCCAGCAGCTCCTGGACAGGCGACTTCAACGAGCAGTACTTC. Translation: CASSSWTGDFNEQYF. The entire variable domain, with the rest obtained from reference TRBV7-2 and TRBJ2-7, is as follows: GAGVSQSPSNKVTEKGKDVELRCDPISGHTALYWYRQSLGQGLEFLIYFQGNSAPDKSGLPSDRFSAERTGGSVSTLTIQRTQQEDSAVYLCASSSWTGDFNEQYFGPGTRLTVT.

The chain uses TRBV20-1 and TRBJ1-2; D unclear. This CDR3 region has 13 residues. Germline lookup yields CDR1 DFQATT and CDR2 SNEGSKA (reference sequence). V lost 5 bases to trimming and J lost 5 bases, with 15 bases between them. The CDR3 DNA reads as TGCAGTGCTCCCAGTAAAGGGTTGTATGGCTACACCTTC. Its translation is CSAPSKGLYGYTF.

The CDR3: CASSSGQVPGELFF. The CDR3 DNA sequence: TGTGCCAGCAGCTCTGGACAGGTCCCCGGGGAGCTGTTTTTT. The gene calls are TRBV7-2 and TRBJ2-2, with TRBD1 matching 7 bases. The CDR3 runs to 14 residues. Germline loops: CDR1 SGHTA, CDR2 FQGNSA. Losses at the gene ends were 4 bases for V and 6 bases for J; bases not matched to a gene: 5.